Listed below are T cell receptor beta chains from one sample, sequenced in a study of tumor-infiltrating lymphocytes in primary liver carcinoma. TCRdb re-called the multiplex PCR reads through MiXCR, storing one row per CDR3 protein. The sample has 20,000 or so distinct CDR3 sequences, 80% seen once; the top ten hold 35% to 45%. Input material: liver tumor tissue from sampling region 2. These receptor sequences come from a woman aged 25 to 39 with primary liver carcinoma and hepatitis B virus infection. Both conserved end residues are part of each CDR3. D genes are given only for firm matches.

V	J	D	CDR3	DNA
TRBV10-3	TRBJ2-1	NA	CAISETMAASVYNEQFF	TGTGCCATTAGTGAGACCATGGCGGCCAGCGTCTACAATGAGCAGTTCTTC
TRBV11-2	TRBJ2-7	NA	CAGSLSASPEQYF	TGTGCCGGCAGCTTAAGCGCTTCCCCCGAGCAATACTTC
TRBV4-2	TRBJ2-7	TRBD1	CASSQEHLGQGGQREQNF	TGTGCCAGCAGCCAGGAGCACCTAGGACAGGGGGGACAGCGCGAGCAGAACTTC
TRBV29-1	TRBJ1-1	TRBD1	CSAMTGSTEAFF	TGCAGCGCCATGACAGGGAGCACTGAAGCTTTCTTT
TRBV4-2	TRBJ2-7	NA	CASSLGPYVHEHYF	TGTGCCAGCAGTTTAGGGCCCTATGTCCACGAGCACTATTTC
TRBV11-3	TRBJ2-1	TRBD2	CAGSFLADISYNDQFF	TGTGCAGGCAGCTTCCTAGCGGATATATCCTACAATGATCAGTTCTTC
TRBV12-3/TRBV12-4	TRBJ2-1	TRBD2	CASSMSGTNGLERFF	TGTGCCAGCAGCATGTCCGGGACTAACGGACTTGAGCGGTTCTTC
TRBV4-2	TRBJ2-7	NA	CASSQEHIWQGGPPEQYF	TGTGCCAGCAGCCAGGAACACATATGGCAGGGGGGACCGCCCGAGCAGTACTTC
TRBV10-2	TRBJ2-1	TRBD2	CASSFLAGVTYNEQFF	TGCGCCAGCAGCTTCCTAGCGGGTGTCACCTACAATGAGCAGTTCTTC
TRBV7-9	TRBJ2-3	TRBD2	CASSLGAGVSIDTQYF	TGTGCCAGCAGCTTAGGAGCGGGGGTTAGCATAGATACTCAGTATTTT
TRBV29-1	TRBJ2-1	NA	CRVEGEQPASLSWDEQFF	TGCAGAGTTGAAGGGGAACAACCAGCGTCCCTCTCCTGGGATGAACAGTTCTTC
TRBV10-3	TRBJ1-3	NA	CAISGKSAGNTIYF	TGTGCCATCAGTGGGAAGAGCGCTGGGAACACCATATATTTT
TRBV11-2	TRBJ1-2	NA	CASSLREINYGYTF	TGCGCCAGCAGCTTAAGGGAGATTAACTATGGCTACACCTTC
TRBV5-5	TRBJ1-6	NA	CVSSLDINNSPLHF	TGTGTAAGCAGCTTGGACATCAATAATTCACCCCTCCACTTT
TRBV7-8	TRBJ1-2	NA	CASSSRAGVYGYTF	TGTGCCAGTAGTTCCCGGGCGGGGGTCTATGGCTACACCTTC
TRBV5-4	TRBJ2-3	NA	CASSANRRLGDRQYF	TGTGCCAGCAGCGCTAATCGGAGACTAGGAGATAGGCAGTATTTT